This T cell receptor (beta chain) was captured in a study of blood T cell repertoires in COVID-19. The CDR3 has 16 amino acids. V lost 4 bases to trimming and J lost 0 bases, with 13 bases between them. The V gene's germline CDR1 is MDHEN and CDR2 SYDVKM. Only in-frame clones appear in the TCRdb table, and some are missing; sequencing was by immunoSEQ multiplex PCR. The repertoire holds about 25,000 clones, with more than 75% as singletons. This rearrangement joins TRBV28 to TRBJ1-5; D remains ambiguous. The clonotype originates from a man in his fifties or sixties with active COVID-19. The source material was peripheral blood. The CDR3: CASSYYAKYSNQPQHF. CDR3 DNA sequence: TGTGCCAGCAGTTACTACGCCAAATATAGCAATCAGCCCCAGCATTTT.